This paragraph covers one T cell receptor beta chain sequence. Using RNA template, CDR3s of TCR alpha and beta were amplified with iRepertoire arm-PCR. In TCRdb, the multiplex PCR reads were re-called with MiXCR into one record per CDR3 protein. Of a few hundred thousand distinct CDR3 sequences in the sample, around 45% were seen once. The CDR3 covers 14 residues. Deletions cut 0 bases from V and 4 bases from J, with 8 bases between. Germline CDR1 is LGHDT and CDR2 is YNNKEL (reference sequence). This sample is part of a study of glioma-infiltrating T cells. Study background: WHO grade II oligodendrogliomas or astrocytomas, plus non-recurrent WHO grade IV glioblastomas, were sampled.

The sample consisted of glioma tissue, nonneoplastic brain tissue, or PBMCs (not recorded which). This TCR derives from a human donor with low-grade glioma or glioblastoma, undergoing nonglioma brain surgery, or in good health (not recorded which). The rearrangement joins TRBV3-1 to TRBJ2-3, with D possibly being TRBD2 (6 bases). CDR3 in amino acids: CASSQDRGSDTQYF. DNA of the CDR3: TGTGCCAGCAGCCAAGATCGGGGGTCAGATACGCAGTATTTT.